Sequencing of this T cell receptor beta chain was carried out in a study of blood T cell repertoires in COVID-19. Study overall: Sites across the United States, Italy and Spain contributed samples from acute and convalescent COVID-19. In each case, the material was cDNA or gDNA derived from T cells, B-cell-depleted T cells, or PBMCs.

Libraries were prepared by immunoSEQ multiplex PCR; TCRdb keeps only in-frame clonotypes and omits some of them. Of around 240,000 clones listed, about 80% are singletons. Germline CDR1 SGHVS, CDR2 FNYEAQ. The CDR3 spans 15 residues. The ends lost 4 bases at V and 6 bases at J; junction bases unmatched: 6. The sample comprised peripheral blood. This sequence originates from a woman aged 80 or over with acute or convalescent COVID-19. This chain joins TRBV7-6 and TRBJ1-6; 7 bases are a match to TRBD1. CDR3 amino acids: CASSSRQGGNSPLHF. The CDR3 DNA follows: TGTGCCAGCAGCTCGAGACAGGGAGGTAATTCACCCCTCCACTTT.